The clone carrying this T cell receptor (beta chain) turned up a few times. The antigen is unknown. This record comes from a study of CD8 T cells in ankylosing spondylitis. Study-wide results and limits: What seemed typical of ankylosing spondylitis blood was a TCR beta motif built from roughly eight highly homologous variants. Matched ankylosing spondylitis synovial fluid reportedly showed significant enrichment of disease-linked clones. CD8+ disease-linked clones were present at relatively low frequencies in blood.

In making TCR beta libraries, quantitative 5'-RACE with molecular barcodes was used. TCRdb used MiXCR to reprocess the 5' RACE reads, holding one entry per CDR3 protein. The sample contains under 250,000 distinct CDR3 sequences, 10% to 13% of which appear only once. This receptor was identified in a male donor with ankylosing spondylitis or in good health (not recorded which). Sequenced material: blood, either unsorted or a sorted T cell fraction (not recorded which).

The CDR3 protein is CASSPRLAVDTQYF. Here the CDR3 DNA reads TGTGCCAGCAGCCCAAGACTAGCGGTAGATACGCAGTATTTT. V is TRBV2 and J is TRBJ2-3, with 9 bases fitting TRBD2. The CDR3 spans 14 residues. With 6 bases clipped from V and 5 bases from J, the junction kept 6 bases outside the gene matches. CDR1 is SNHLY and CDR2 is FYNNEI in the germline V gene. Full variable domain (missing parts from reference TRBV2 and TRBJ2-3): EPEVTQTPSHQVTQMGQEVILRCVPISNHLYFYWYRQILGQKVEFLVSFYNNEISEKSEIFDDQFSVERPDGSNFTLKIRSTKLEDSAMYFCASSPRLAVDTQYFGPGTRLTVL.